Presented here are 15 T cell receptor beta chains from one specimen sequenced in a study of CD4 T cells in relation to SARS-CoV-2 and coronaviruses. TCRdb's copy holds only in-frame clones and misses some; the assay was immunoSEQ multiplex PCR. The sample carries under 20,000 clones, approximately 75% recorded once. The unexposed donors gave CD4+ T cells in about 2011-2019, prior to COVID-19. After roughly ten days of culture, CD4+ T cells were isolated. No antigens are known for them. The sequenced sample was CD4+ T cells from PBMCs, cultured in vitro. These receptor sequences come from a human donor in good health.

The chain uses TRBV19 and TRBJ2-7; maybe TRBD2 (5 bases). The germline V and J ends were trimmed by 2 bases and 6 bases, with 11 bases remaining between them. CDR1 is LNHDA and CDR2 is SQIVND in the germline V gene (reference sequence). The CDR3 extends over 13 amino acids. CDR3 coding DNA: TGTGCCAGTAGTATATCTTTTGGGAGCGAGCAGTACTTC. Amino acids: CASSISFGSEQYF. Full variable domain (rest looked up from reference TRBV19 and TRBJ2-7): DGGITQSPKYLFRKEGQNVTLSCEQNLNHDAMYWYRQDPGQGLRLIYYSQIVNDFQKGDIAEGYSVSREKKESFPLTVTSAQKNPTAFYLCASSISFGSEQYFGPGTRLTVT.

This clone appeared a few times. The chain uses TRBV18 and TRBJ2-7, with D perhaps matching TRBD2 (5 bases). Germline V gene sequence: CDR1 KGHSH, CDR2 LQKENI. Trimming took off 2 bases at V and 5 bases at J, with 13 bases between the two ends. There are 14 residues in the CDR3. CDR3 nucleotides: TGTGCCAGCTCACCAGTGAGGGAGTCGGACGAGCAGTACTTC. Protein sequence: CASSPVRESDEQYF. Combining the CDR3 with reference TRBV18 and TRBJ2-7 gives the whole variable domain NAGVMQNPRHLVRRRGQEARLRCSPMKGHSHVYWYRQLPEEGLKFMVYLQKENIIDESGMPKERFSAEFPKEGPSILRIQQVVRGDSAAYFCASSPVRESDEQYFGPGTRLTVT.

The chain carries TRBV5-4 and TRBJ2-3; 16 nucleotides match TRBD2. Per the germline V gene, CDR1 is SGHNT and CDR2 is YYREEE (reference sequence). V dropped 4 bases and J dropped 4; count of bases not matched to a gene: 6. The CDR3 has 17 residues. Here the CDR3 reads CASSGGTSGRGADTQYF. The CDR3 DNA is TGTGCCAGCAGCGGGGGGACTAGCGGGAGGGGGGCAGATACGCAGTATTTT.

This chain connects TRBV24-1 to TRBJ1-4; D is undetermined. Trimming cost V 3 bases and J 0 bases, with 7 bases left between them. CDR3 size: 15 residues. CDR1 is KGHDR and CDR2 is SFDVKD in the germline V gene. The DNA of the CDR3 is TGTGCCACCAGTGATGGGTCCCCAACTAATGAAAAACTGTTTTTT. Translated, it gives CATSDGSPTNEKLFF.

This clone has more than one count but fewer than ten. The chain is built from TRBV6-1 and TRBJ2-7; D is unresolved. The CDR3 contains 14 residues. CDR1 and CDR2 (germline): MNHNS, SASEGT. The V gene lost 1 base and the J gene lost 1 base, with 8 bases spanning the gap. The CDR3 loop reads CASSEVGGSYEQYF. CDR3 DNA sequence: TGTGCCAGCAGTGAAGTGGGCGGATCCTACGAGCAGTACTTC.

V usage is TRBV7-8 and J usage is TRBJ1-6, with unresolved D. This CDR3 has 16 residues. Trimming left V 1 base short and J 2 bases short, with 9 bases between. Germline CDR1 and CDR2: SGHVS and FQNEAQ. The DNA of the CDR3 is TGTGCCAGCAGCTTAGGGGTCAGCCCCTATAATTCACCCCTCCACTTT. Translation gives CASSLGVSPYNSPLHF.

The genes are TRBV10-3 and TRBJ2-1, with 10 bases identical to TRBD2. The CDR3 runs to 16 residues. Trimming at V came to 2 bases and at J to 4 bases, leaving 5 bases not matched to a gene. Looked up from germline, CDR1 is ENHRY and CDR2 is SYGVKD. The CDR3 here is CAISERAGGQYNEQFF. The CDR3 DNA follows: TGTGCCATCAGTGAGCGAGCGGGAGGGCAATACAATGAGCAGTTCTTC.

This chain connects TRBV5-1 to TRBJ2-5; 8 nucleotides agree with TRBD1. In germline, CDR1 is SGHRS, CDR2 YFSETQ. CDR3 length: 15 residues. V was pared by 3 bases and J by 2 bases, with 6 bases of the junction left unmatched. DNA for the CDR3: TGCGCCAGCAGCTCTCAGGGGGCAGGGCAAGAGACCCAGTACTTC. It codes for CASSSQGAGQETQYF.

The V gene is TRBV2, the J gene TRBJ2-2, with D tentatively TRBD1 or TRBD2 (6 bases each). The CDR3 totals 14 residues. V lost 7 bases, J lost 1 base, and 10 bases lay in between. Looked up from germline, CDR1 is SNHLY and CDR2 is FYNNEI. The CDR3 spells CASMGGQNTGELFF. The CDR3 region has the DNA TGTGCCAGCATGGGGGGACAGAACACCGGGGAGCTGTTTTTT.

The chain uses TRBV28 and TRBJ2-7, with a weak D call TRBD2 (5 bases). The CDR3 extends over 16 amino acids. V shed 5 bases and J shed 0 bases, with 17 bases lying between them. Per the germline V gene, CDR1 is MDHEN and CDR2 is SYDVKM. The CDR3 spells CASSPDGLSRSYEQYF. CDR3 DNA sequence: TGTGCCAGCAGTCCAGACGGACTCTCCCGCTCCTACGAGCAGTACTTC.

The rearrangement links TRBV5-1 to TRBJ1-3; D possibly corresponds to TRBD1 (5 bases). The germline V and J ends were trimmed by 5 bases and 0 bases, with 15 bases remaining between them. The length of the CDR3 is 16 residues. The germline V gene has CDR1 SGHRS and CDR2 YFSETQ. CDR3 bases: TGCGCCAGCAGTTGGACCGGGACCAACTCTGGAAACACCATATATTTT. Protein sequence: CASSWTGTNSGNTIYF.

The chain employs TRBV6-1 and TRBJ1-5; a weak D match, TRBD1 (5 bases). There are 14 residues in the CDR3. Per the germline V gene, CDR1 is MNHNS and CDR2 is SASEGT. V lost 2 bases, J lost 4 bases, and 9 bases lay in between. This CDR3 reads CASSEWTPNQPQHF. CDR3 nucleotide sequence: TGTGCCAGCAGTGAATGGACACCTAATCAGCCCCAGCATTTT.

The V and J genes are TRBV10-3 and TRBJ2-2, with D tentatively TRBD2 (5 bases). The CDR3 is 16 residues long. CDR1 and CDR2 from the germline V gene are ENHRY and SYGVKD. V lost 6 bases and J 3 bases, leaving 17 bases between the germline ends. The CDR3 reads CAISDRAGLDTGELFF. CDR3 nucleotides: TGTGCCATCAGCGATCGGGCGGGCTTAGACACCGGGGAGCTGTTTTTT.

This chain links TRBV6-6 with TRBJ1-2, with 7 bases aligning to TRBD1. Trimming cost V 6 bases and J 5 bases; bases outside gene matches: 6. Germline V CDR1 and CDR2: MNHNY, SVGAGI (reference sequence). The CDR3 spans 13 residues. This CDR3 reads CASSPGTEYGYTF. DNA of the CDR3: TGTGCCAGCAGCCCCGGGACAGAATATGGCTACACCTTC.

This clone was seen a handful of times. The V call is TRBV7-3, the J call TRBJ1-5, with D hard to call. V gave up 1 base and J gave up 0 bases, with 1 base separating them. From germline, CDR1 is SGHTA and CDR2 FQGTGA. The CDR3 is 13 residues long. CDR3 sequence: CASSLNSNQPQHF. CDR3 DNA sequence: TGTGCCAGCAGCTTAAATAGCAATCAGCCCCAGCATTTT.